The present T cell receptor beta chain was sequenced within a study of immune evolution from preneoplasia to lung adenocarcinoma. Sequenced by immunoSEQ multiplex PCR; TCRdb stores in-frame clones only, minus some. The sample carries 5,000 or so clones, around 80% recorded once. CDR3 size: 14 residues. Germline loops: CDR1 MNHNY, CDR2 SVGAGI (reference sequence). To note about this clone: At one boundary the junction diverges from the germline segment, which might be a read error.

The receptor was isolated from a person aged 70 to 79 with lung adenocarcinoma. Sequencing used FFPE lung adenocarcinoma in situ tissue. The genes are TRBV6-6 and TRBJ1-2, with D possibly matching TRBD1 (5 bases). The CDR3 DNA follows: TGTGCCAGCAGTACCGAAGGGGTTCAATCTACAGCAGTCTTC. This translates into CASSTEGVQSTAVF.